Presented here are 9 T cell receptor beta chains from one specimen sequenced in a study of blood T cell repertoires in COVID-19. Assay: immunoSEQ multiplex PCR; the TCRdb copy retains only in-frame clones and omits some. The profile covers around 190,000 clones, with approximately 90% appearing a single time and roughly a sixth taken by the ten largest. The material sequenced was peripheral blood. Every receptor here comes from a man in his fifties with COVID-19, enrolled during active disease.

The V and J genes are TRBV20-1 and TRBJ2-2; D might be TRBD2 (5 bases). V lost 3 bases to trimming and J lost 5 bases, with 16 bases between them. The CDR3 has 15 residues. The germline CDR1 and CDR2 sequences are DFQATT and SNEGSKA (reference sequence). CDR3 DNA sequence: TGCAGTGCTAGTCACCGGGAAAGGCGAACCGGGGAGCTGTTTTTT. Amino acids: CSASHRERRTGELFF.

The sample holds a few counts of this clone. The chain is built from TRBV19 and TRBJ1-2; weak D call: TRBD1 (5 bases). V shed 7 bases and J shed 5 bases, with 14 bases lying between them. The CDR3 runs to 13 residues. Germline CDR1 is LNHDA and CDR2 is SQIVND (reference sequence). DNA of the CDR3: TGTGCCAGTACCACTACAGCAGGGTATGGCTACACCTTC. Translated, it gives CASTTTAGYGYTF.

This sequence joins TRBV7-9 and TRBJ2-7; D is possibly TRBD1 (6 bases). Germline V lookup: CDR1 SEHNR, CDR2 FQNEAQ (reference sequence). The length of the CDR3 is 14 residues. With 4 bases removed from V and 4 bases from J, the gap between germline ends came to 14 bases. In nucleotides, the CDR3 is TGTGCCAGCAGCTCCCGGGACACGGAATACGAGCAGTACTTC. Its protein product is CASSSRDTEYEQYF.

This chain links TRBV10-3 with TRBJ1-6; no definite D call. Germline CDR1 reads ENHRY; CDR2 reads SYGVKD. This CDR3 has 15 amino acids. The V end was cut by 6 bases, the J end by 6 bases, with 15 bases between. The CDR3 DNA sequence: TGTGCCATCAGCGCTCAAGAGAGTCGTAATTCACCCCTCCACTTT. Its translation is CAISAQESRNSPLHF.

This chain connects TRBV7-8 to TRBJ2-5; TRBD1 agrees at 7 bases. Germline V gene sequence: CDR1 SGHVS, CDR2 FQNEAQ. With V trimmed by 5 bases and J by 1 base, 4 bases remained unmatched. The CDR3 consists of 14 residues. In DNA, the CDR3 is TGTGCCAGCAGCCAGGACAGGTCCCAAGAGACCCAGTACTTC. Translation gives CASSQDRSQETQYF.

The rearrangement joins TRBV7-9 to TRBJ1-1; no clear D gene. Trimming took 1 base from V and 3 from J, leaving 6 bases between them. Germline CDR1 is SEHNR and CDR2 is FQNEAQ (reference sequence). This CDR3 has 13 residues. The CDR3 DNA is TGTGCCAGCAGCTTAGATACGGACACTGAAGCTTTCTTT. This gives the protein CASSLDTDTEAFF.

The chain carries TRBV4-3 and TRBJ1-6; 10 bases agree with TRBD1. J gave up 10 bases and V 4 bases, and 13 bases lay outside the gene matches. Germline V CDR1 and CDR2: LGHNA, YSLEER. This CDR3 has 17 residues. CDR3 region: CASSPIRLRDRGSPLHF. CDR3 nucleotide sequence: TGCGCCAGCAGCCCTATAAGGCTCCGGGACAGGGGATCACCCCTCCACTTT.

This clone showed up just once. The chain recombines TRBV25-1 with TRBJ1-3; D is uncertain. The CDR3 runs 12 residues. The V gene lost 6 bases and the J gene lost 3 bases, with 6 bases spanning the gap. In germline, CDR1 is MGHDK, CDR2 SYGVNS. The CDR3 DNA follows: TGTGCCAGCAGGGGCAATGGAAACACCATATATTTT. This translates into CASRGNGNTIYF.

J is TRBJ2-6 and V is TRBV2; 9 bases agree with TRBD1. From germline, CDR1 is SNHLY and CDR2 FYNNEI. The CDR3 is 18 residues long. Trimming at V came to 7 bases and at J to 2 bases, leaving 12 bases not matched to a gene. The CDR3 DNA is TGTGCCAGCAATCCGGGACAGGGTAAAGGCGCTGGGGCCAACGTCCTGACTTTC. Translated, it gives CASNPGQGKGAGANVLTF.